The next 25 T cell receptor beta chains were all read from a single sample in a study of T cells after yellow fever vaccination. Via MiXCR, TCRdb re-called the 5' RACE reads, giving one row per CDR3 protein. The top ten hold roughly 24% of the sample, which has 300,000 to 400,000 distinct CDR3 sequences, 3% to 4.5% seen once. The specimen was PBMCs, collected 5 days after the yellow fever booster vaccination. Receptors originate from a man younger than 35 who received the YFV17D yellow fever vaccine.

This clonotype has at least ten counts. The chain employs TRBV12-3 or TRBV12-4 and TRBJ2-1; weak D call: TRBD2 (6 bases). The V end lost 1 base, the J end lost 10 bases, and 11 bases lay between the germline ends. The CDR3 consists of 13 residues. CDR3 amino acids: CASSLGRREEQFF. DNA of the CDR3: TGTGCCAGCAGTTTAGGGCGGAGGGAGGAGCAGTTCTTC.

The chain couples TRBV7-9 to TRBJ2-1; the D gene is possibly TRBD1 (8 bases). The CDR3 totals 13 residues. Germline assignment: CDR1 SEHNR and CDR2 FQNEAQ (reference sequence). V was clipped by 11 bases and J by 5 bases, with 16 bases between them. The CDR3 DNA follows: TGTGCCTCCTACAGGGGGGGTAACAATGAGCAGTTCTTC. Encoded protein: CASYRGGNNEQFF. The full variable domain, its missing parts supplied by reference TRBV7-9 and TRBJ2-1, is DTGVSQNPRHKITKRGQNVTFRCDPISEHNRLYWYRQTLGQGPEFLTYFQNEAQLEKSRLLSDRFSAERPKGSFSTLEIQRTEQGDSAMYLCASYRGGNNEQFFGPGTRLTVL.

The table lists this clonotype with a few counts. The chain is built from TRBV5-1 and TRBJ1-5, with D unresolved. Germline CDR1 is SGHRS and CDR2 is YFSETQ. Trimming shortened V by 5 bases and J by 0 bases, and 6 bases separated the two germline ends. The CDR3 contains 13 residues. The CDR3: CASRQNSNQPQHF. The CDR3 coding sequence is TGCGCCAGCAGGCAGAATAGCAATCAGCCCCAGCATTTT.

The rearrangement uses TRBV7-2 and TRBJ2-1, with 9 bases lining up with TRBD2. Germline V gene sequence: CDR1 SGHTA, CDR2 FQGNSA. The trim removed 5 bases at V and 3 bases at J, leaving 5 bases unmatched. The CDR3 loop spans 15 amino acids. CDR3 residues: CASSGGGGDYNEQFF. In DNA form, the CDR3 reads TGTGCCAGCAGCGGAGGCGGGGGGGACTACAATGAGCAGTTCTTC.

Ten or more counts support this clonotype. V gene TRBV29-1 combines with J gene TRBJ2-4, with D uncertain. Germline values: CDR1 SQVTM, CDR2 ANQGSEA. The CDR3 covers 13 residues. V was trimmed by 4 bases and J by 3 bases, leaving 10 bases between them. DNA of the CDR3: TGCAGCGTTGTTATTATCGACAAAAACATTCAGTACTTC. Amino acid sequence: CSVVIIDKNIQYF.

This clonotype was found many times. CDR3 DNA sequence: TGCGCCAGCAGCCCACTAGCGCCCACAGATACGCAGTATTTT. Translating it yields CASSPLAPTDTQYF. V gene TRBV5-1 combines with J gene TRBJ2-3; 7 bases line up with TRBD2. Germline loops: CDR1 SGHRS, CDR2 YFSETQ. With 4 bases clipped from V and 2 bases from J, the junction kept 4 bases outside the gene matches. The CDR3 is made up of 14 amino acids.

The V gene is TRBV11-3, the J gene TRBJ2-1; 13 bases map to TRBD2. V lost 5 bases and J lost 2; bases outside the gene matches: 3. This CDR3 is built from 16 residues. The germline V gene encodes CDR1 SGHNT and CDR2 YENEEA. In DNA form, the CDR3 reads TGTGCCAGCAGCGGACTAGCGGGGGAGACCTACAATGAGCAGTTCTTC. This codes for CASSGLAGETYNEQFF.

This clonotype turned up a few times. This chain links TRBV5-5 with TRBJ2-1, with 10 bases fitting TRBD2. The CDR3 covers 16 residues. Germline V gene lookup returns CDR1 SGHKS and CDR2 YYEKEE (reference sequence). The V and J ends lost 2 bases and 6 bases, in that order; junction bases with no gene match: 8. This CDR3 is CASSFLTSGDLNEQFF. In DNA form, the CDR3 reads TGTGCCAGCAGCTTCCTAACTAGCGGGGACCTCAATGAGCAGTTCTTC. Full variable domain (rest looked up from reference TRBV5-5 and TRBJ2-1): DAGVTQSPTHLIKTRGQQVTLRCSPISGHKSVSWYQQVLGQGPQFIFQYYEKEERGRGNFPDRFSARQFPNYSSELNVNALLLGDSALYLCASSFLTSGDLNEQFFGPGTRLTVL.

The chain recombines TRBV9 with TRBJ2-3; no clear D gene. Germline CDR1 and CDR2: SGDLS and YYNGEE. The CDR3 covers 12 residues. V lost 1 base and J lost 5, with 5 bases in between. This chain's CDR3 is CASSVSRDTQYF. The CDR3 DNA reads TGTGCCAGCAGCGTAAGCCGAGATACGCAGTATTTT.

This clonotype was found many times. The rearrangement links TRBV6-1 to TRBJ2-7; D not certain. V was pared by 8 bases and J by 3 bases, with 5 bases between. The CDR3 length is 10 residues. Germline CDR1 reads MNHNS; CDR2 reads SASEGT. The CDR3 protein is CASGDYEQYV. CDR3 sequence (DNA): TGTGCCAGCGGGGACTACGAGCAGTACGTC.

The table lists this clonotype with many counts. V and J are TRBV5-1 and TRBJ2-2; no clear D gene. Germline assignment: CDR1 SGHRS and CDR2 YFSETQ. Trimming removed 0 bases from V and 2 bases from J, with 5 bases in between. The CDR3 consists of 14 residues. The CDR3 region has the DNA TGCGCCAGCAGCTTGGGCAGCAACACCGGGGAGCTGTTTTTT. The encoded protein is CASSLGSNTGELFF.

Ten or more counts support this clonotype. The V and J genes are TRBV7-2 and TRBJ1-1; D not certain. The germline V gene encodes CDR1 SGHTA and CDR2 FQGNSA. The V and J ends lost 3 bases and 1 base respectively, with 12 bases between them. The CDR3 length is 15 residues. Here the CDR3 DNA reads TGTGCCAGCAGCTTTACTCCCTCGGGGAACACTGAAGCTTTCTTT. Translating gives CASSFTPSGNTEAFF.

This clonotype was counted only a few times. The gene calls are TRBV6-6 and TRBJ1-1, with D uncertain. There are 13 residues in the CDR3. Germline lookup yields CDR1 MNHNY and CDR2 SVGAGI (reference sequence). Trimming removed 10 bases at V and 4 bases at J, with 16 bases between. The CDR3 DNA follows: TGTGCCACCCAGCAGACCCCTACCACTGAAGCTTTCTTT. Its protein is CATQQTPTTEAFF.

This clonotype was seen many times. The chain links TRBV6-4 to TRBJ1-1; 9 bases align to TRBD1. Germline CDR1 is MRHNA and CDR2 is SNTAGT. V shed 8 bases and J 3 bases; nucleotides not matched to a gene: 13. The length of the CDR3 is 16 residues. CDR3 loop: CASHDPTGGWYTEAFF. CDR3 sequence (DNA): TGTGCCAGCCATGACCCGACAGGGGGGTGGTACACTGAAGCTTTCTTT.

This clonotype occurred many times. This chain connects TRBV5-1 to TRBJ1-1; D unresolved. The germline V gene encodes CDR1 SGHRS and CDR2 YFSETQ. With 1 base removed from V and 2 bases from J, the gap between germline ends came to 9 bases. CDR3 length: 14 residues. The CDR3 DNA is TGCGCCAGCAGCTTGTCTCCAGGAAACACTGAAGCTTTCTTT. This sequence encodes CASSLSPGNTEAFF.

In its sample, this clonotype was seen a few times. V gene TRBV5-1 combines with J gene TRBJ2-7; D may be TRBD1 (6 bases). CDR1 SGHRS and CDR2 YFSETQ come from the germline V gene. Trimming took 3 bases from V and 6 from J, leaving 19 bases between them. The CDR3 is 15 amino acids. CDR3 residues: CASSSMNRVPGEQYF. Written as DNA, the CDR3 is TGCGCCAGCAGCTCCATGAACAGGGTACCGGGCGAGCAGTACTTC.

This clonotype occurred a few times. The V call is TRBV9, the J call TRBJ1-2; no reliable D call. V dropped 2 bases and J dropped 2 bases, with 10 bases sitting between them. The CDR3 loop spans 14 amino acids. The germline gives CDR1 SGDLS, CDR2 YYNGEE. The DNA for the CDR3 is TGTGCCAGCAGCGTTAGTAGTTTGAACTATGGCTACACCTTC. It yields the protein CASSVSSLNYGYTF.

The chain recombines TRBV7-2 with TRBJ2-3; 11 positions agree with TRBD2. After removal of 5 bases from V and 4 bases from J, the junction contained 8 bases not matched to a gene. The CDR3 spans 16 residues. The germline V gene encodes CDR1 SGHTA and CDR2 FQGNSA. CDR3 region: CASSVVAGGNPDTQYF. The CDR3, as DNA: TGTGCCAGCAGCGTCGTAGCGGGGGGGAATCCAGATACGCAGTATTTT.

Only a few counts were recorded for this clonotype. The chain links TRBV2 to TRBJ2-2, with D unresolved. The germline V gene has CDR1 SNHLY and CDR2 FYNNEI. The V and J ends lost 3 bases and 0 bases respectively, with 8 bases between them. CDR3 length equals 15 residues. The CDR3 sequence: CASSEVPANTGELFF. As DNA, the CDR3 is TGTGCCAGCAGTGAGGTCCCTGCGAACACCGGGGAGCTGTTTTTT.

J is TRBJ2-3 and V is TRBV7-2, with TRBD1 identical over 7 bases. Unmatched junction bases numbered 12, after V lost 4 bases and J lost 2 bases. This CDR3 is built from 17 residues. In germline, CDR1 is SGHTA, CDR2 FQGNSA. The CDR3 nucleotides read TGTGCCAGCAGCTCCCGGGACGACAGGGCCTCCACAGATACGCAGTATTTT. Translating gives CASSSRDDRASTDTQYF.

This clonotype was counted ten times or more. The chain uses TRBV7-2 and TRBJ2-2; 7 positions match TRBD1. This CDR3 has 16 amino acids. CDR1 SGHTA and CDR2 FQGNSA come from the germline V gene. V lost 1 base to trimming and J lost 3 bases; unmatched junction nucleotides: 5. The CDR3 DNA follows: TGTGCCAGCAGCTTAGAGGGGGCTTGGCACACCGGGGAGCTGTTTTTT. Translated, it gives CASSLEGAWHTGELFF. Full variable domain (outside the CDR3, taken from reference TRBV7-2 and TRBJ2-2): GAGVSQSPSNKVTEKGKDVELRCDPISGHTALYWYRQSLGQGLEFLIYFQGNSAPDKSGLPSDRFSAERTGGSVSTLTIQRTQQEDSAVYLCASSLEGAWHTGELFFGEGSRLTVL.

V is TRBV4-3 and J is TRBJ2-1, with 8 bases aligning to TRBD2. V lost 4 bases, J lost 10 bases, and 6 bases stayed unmatched. The CDR3 is made up of 13 amino acids. The V gene's germline CDR1 is LGHNA and CDR2 YSLEER. CDR3 coding DNA: TGCGCCAGCAGCCGGGGACTAGTTTGGGAGCAGTTCTTC. As protein: CASSRGLVWEQFF.

In this sample, this clonotype turned up a few times. V gene TRBV4-3 combines with J gene TRBJ2-2; 8 bases are a match to TRBD2. V lost 3 bases to trimming and J lost 6 bases; unmatched junction nucleotides: 9. The CDR3 covers 16 residues. CDR1 LGHNA and CDR2 YSLEER come from the germline V gene. CDR3 nucleotide sequence: TGCGCCAGCAGCCAGGTCGGGGGGGGACTGTCCGGGGAGCTGTTTTTT. Its translation: CASSQVGGGLSGELFF.

The genes are TRBV5-1 and TRBJ2-1; 9 positions agree with TRBD2. V was clipped by 5 bases and J by 0 bases; unmatched bases: 0. The CDR3 has 14 residues. Germline V gives CDR1 SGHRS, CDR2 YFSETQ. Here the CDR3 reads CASRGLASYNEQFF. The CDR3 bases are TGCGCCAGCAGGGGACTAGCCTCCTACAATGAGCAGTTCTTC.

The chain couples TRBV12-3 or TRBV12-4 to TRBJ1-5, with 10 bases that match TRBD1. The CDR3 totals 16 residues. After removal of 3 bases from V and 7 bases from J, the junction contained 9 bases not matched to a gene. CDR3 DNA sequence: TGTGCCAGCAGTTTCGGCCGGGACAGGGGCCACCAGCCCCAGCATTTT. Protein: CASSFGRDRGHQPQHF.